This T cell receptor (beta chain) is from a study of shared T cell receptors in the human thymus. A single count supports this clone. TCRdb's table, derived via immunoSEQ multiplex PCR, lists solely in-frame clones and lacks some. The sample contains 600,000 or so clones, 70% to 90% of which appear only once. The CDR3 loop spans 17 amino acids. Germline V gene sequence: CDR1 SGDLS, CDR2 YYNGEE. V dropped 4 bases and J dropped 4; count of bases not matched to a gene: 14. This sample was also put to use in a study of human thymus T cells.

This TCR was sampled from a boy in the first two years of life with a congenital heart defect. V usage is TRBV9 and J usage is TRBJ2-1, with 7 bases fitting TRBD2. Sequenced: thymocytes. This chain's CDR3 is CASSSDSSLGGYNEQFF. The CDR3 DNA sequence: TGTGCCAGCAGCTCCGATTCCTCACTCGGGGGGTACAATGAGCAGTTCTTC.